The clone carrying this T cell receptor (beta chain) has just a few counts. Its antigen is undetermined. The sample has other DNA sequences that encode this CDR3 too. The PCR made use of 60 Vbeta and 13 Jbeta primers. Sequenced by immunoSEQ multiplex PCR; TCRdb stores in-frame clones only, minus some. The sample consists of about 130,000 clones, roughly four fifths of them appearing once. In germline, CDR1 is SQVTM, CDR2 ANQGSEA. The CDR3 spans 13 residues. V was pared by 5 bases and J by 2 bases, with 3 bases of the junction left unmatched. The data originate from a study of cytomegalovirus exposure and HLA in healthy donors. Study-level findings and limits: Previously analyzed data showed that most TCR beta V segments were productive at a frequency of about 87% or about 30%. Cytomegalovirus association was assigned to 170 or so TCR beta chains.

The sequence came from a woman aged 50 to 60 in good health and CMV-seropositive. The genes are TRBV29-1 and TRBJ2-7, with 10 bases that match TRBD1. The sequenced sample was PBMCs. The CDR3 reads CSVQGQGAYEQYF. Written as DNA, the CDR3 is TGCAGCGTTCAAGGACAGGGGGCCTACGAGCAGTACTTC.